Shown below are 9 T cell receptor beta chains from a single sample sequenced in a study of CD8 T cells in ankylosing spondylitis. TCRdb redid the calling of the 5' RACE reads with MiXCR, one entry per CDR3 protein. There are 250,000 to 350,000 distinct CDR3 sequences in the sample; 20% occur only once, and roughly 8.3% lies in the top ten. The sequenced sample consisted of blood, either unsorted or a sorted T cell fraction (not recorded which). The source is a male donor with ankylosing spondylitis or in good health (not recorded which).

This clonotype was seen a handful of times. The rearrangement links TRBV20-1 to TRBJ2-7, with 9 bases that match TRBD2. Germline V gene data show CDR1 as DFQATT and CDR2 as SNEGSKA (reference sequence). Losses at the gene ends were 3 bases for V and 2 bases for J; bases not matched to a gene: 8. The CDR3 extends over 15 amino acids. The CDR3: CSASPAGGRTYEQYV. The CDR3 coding sequence is TGCAGTGCTAGTCCGGCGGGGGGGCGGACCTACGAGCAGTACGTC.

Ten or more counts support this clonotype. The chain carries TRBV12-3 or TRBV12-4 and TRBJ2-4, with D perhaps given as TRBD1 or TRBD2 (5 bases each). CDR3 size: 13 residues. V lost 6 bases and J lost 3, with 9 bases in between. CDR3 protein: CASRGRDKNIQYF. CDR3 in DNA: TGTGCCAGCAGGGGACGGGACAAAAACATTCAGTACTTC.

The chain is built from TRBV9 and TRBJ2-2, with no clear D. V was cut by 0 bases and J by 4 bases, with 10 bases left in between. This CDR3 is built from 15 residues. CDR1 and CDR2 from the germline V gene are SGDLS and YYNGEE. The chain's CDR3 is CASSVDQQTTGELFF. Written as DNA, the CDR3 is TGTGCCAGCAGCGTAGACCAGCAGACCACCGGGGAGCTGTTTTTT.

The chain couples TRBV12-3 or TRBV12-4 to TRBJ2-3; 13 bases are shared with TRBD2. The J segment lost 0 bases and the V segment lost 5 bases, leaving 5 bases of the junction unmatched. The CDR3 loop spans 17 amino acids. This CDR3 reads CASSRTSGGPSTDTQYF. The CDR3, as DNA: TGTGCCAGCAGTCGGACTAGCGGGGGCCCTAGCACAGATACGCAGTATTTT.

The chain employs TRBV5-1 and TRBJ1-3; unclear D gene. V lost 0 bases and J 4 bases, leaving 11 bases between the germline ends. The germline V gene encodes CDR1 SGHRS and CDR2 YFSETQ. The CDR3 loop spans 15 amino acids. As DNA, the CDR3 is TGCGCCAGCAGCTTGGAAGGGAACGGCGGAAACACCATATATTTT. Translation gives CASSLEGNGGNTIYF.

As for this clonotype: A much more abundant neighbour one base away suggests this may be a read error. This chain connects TRBV20-1 to TRBJ2-5; D gene uncertain. This CDR3 contains 13 residues. Germline V gene lookup returns CDR1 DFQATT and CDR2 SNEGSKA (reference sequence). CDR3 in amino acids: CSAEKGSSDTHYF. The CDR3, as DNA: TGCAGTGCGGAGAAGGGCTCCTCCGATACCCATTACTTC.

The genes are TRBV28 and TRBJ2-1; 10 bases agree with TRBD2. Germline V gives CDR1 MDHEN, CDR2 SYDVKM. V was clipped by 1 base and J by 0 bases; unmatched bases: 3. This CDR3 region has 17 residues. The chain's CDR3 is CASSLFPSGSSYNEQFF. DNA of the CDR3: TGTGCCAGCAGTTTATTCCCTAGCGGGAGCTCCTACAATGAGCAGTTCTTC.

This clonotype was detected a few times. The chain links TRBV11-2 to TRBJ2-1; 9 bases line up with TRBD1. Germline values: CDR1 SGHAT, CDR2 FQNNGV. The CDR3 is 15 residues long. Germline trimming cut 0 bases from V and 7 bases from J; bases unmatched to any gene: 4. The CDR3 spells CASSLDGTGRNEQFF. For the CDR3, the DNA is TGTGCCAGCAGCTTAGACGGGACAGGGCGGAATGAGCAGTTCTTC.

V and J are TRBV7-8 and TRBJ2-1, with unresolved D. The CDR3 loop spans 13 amino acids. The V end lost 2 bases, the J end lost 5 bases, and 7 bases lay between the germline ends. The germline V gene encodes CDR1 SGHVS and CDR2 FQNEAQ. Here the CDR3 reads CASSLPQNNEQFF. The CDR3 DNA reads as TGTGCCAGCAGCTTACCCCAAAACAATGAGCAGTTCTTC.